These 18 T cell receptor beta chains came from one sample sequenced in a study of T-cell memory formation after mild COVID-19. A single record per CDR3 protein comes from TCRdb applying MiXCR to the 5' RACE reads. This sample has fewer than 250,000 distinct CDR3 sequences, with 27% found just once. Sequenced input: PBMCs or a T cell subset sorted from them (not recorded which). These receptors all stem from an adult woman who had mild COVID-19 (a few samples of this study predate the infection). Cell type and time point are not known.

In this sample, this clonotype turned up many times. For the CDR3, the DNA is TGCGCCAGCAGCCAAGATCTCGGGGAGGCCTACAATGAGCAGTTCTTC. It encodes CASSQDLGEAYNEQFF. The chain recombines TRBV4-3 with TRBJ2-1; D may be TRBD2 (6 bases). This CDR3 has 16 residues. Looked up from germline, CDR1 is LGHNA and CDR2 is YSLEER. V lost 0 bases, J lost 2 bases, and 11 bases lay in between.

The V gene is TRBV12-3 or TRBV12-4, the J gene TRBJ1-5, with 9 bases fitting TRBD1. The V gene end was trimmed by 6 bases and the J gene end by 6 bases; junction bases not matched to a gene: 3. The CDR3 loop spans 13 amino acids. The CDR3 protein is CASSGTGPQPQHF. The CDR3 nucleotides are TGTGCCAGCAGCGGGACAGGGCCTCAGCCCCAGCATTTT.

The table lists this clonotype with a few counts. This sequence joins TRBV13 and TRBJ1-1; D is unclear. The CDR3 is 20 amino acids. Germline V CDR1 and CDR2: PRHDT, FYEKMQ (reference sequence). Trimming took 5 bases from V and 1 from J, leaving 29 bases between them. The CDR3 coding sequence is TGTGCCAGCAGCCCGAGAGTGGAGGAGAGATCGCTTACCTCGAACACTGAAGCTTTCTTT. Translation: CASSPRVEERSLTSNTEAFF.

CDR3 region: CAWSSPGPLTYTF. The CDR3 DNA follows: TGTGCCTGGAGTTCCCCGGGACCGCTCACATACACCTTC. The rearrangement joins TRBV30 to TRBJ1-2, with a possible D match to TRBD1 (5 bases). Germline V gene lookup returns CDR1 GTSNPN and CDR2 SVGIG (reference sequence). CDR3 size: 13 residues. V lost 2 bases and J lost 11, with 18 bases in between. The full variable domain, its missing parts supplied by reference TRBV30 and TRBJ1-2, is SQTIHQWPATLVQPVGSPLSLECTVEGTSNPNLYWYRQAAGRGLQLLFYSVGIGQISSEVPQNLSASRPQDRQFILSSKKLLLSDSGFYLCAWSSPGPLTYTFGSGTRLTVV.

Here the CDR3 reads CATSRGRGGGQPQHF. The CDR3 DNA reads TGTGCCACCAGCAGGGGTCGAGGGGGTGGTCAGCCCCAGCATTTT. J is TRBJ1-5 and V is TRBV15; D may be TRBD1 (6 bases). Germline CDR1 reads LNHNV; CDR2 reads YYDKDF (reference sequence). The CDR3 is made up of 15 amino acids. V was pared by 3 bases and J by 6 bases, with 15 bases between.

In this sample, this clonotype turned up a few times. The chain combines TRBV7-8 with TRBJ1-4, with 7 nucleotides matching TRBD1. Germline V gene data show CDR1 as SGHVS and CDR2 as FQNEAQ. Losses at the gene ends were 5 bases for V and 1 base for J; bases not matched to a gene: 7. This CDR3 has 16 amino acids. The CDR3 spells CASSVDRVLTNEKLFF. In DNA, the CDR3 is TGTGCCAGCAGCGTAGACAGGGTGTTAACTAATGAAAAACTGTTTTTT.

By share, this clonotype counts as medium-sized. This chain joins TRBV7-2 and TRBJ2-7; no definite D call. The CDR3 runs to 11 residues. Germline V CDR1 and CDR2: SGHTA, FQGNSA. The ends were cut back, 7 bases at V and 4 bases at J, with 8 bases in the middle. CDR3 loop: CASTQAYEQYF. CDR3 sequence (DNA): TGTGCCAGCACCCAGGCGTACGAGCAGTACTTC.

This clonotype was seen only a few times. This chain uses TRBV6-4 with TRBJ1-1, with unresolved D. The CDR3 runs to 15 residues. Per the germline V gene, CDR1 is MRHNA and CDR2 is SNTAGT. V was pared by 6 bases and J by 1 base, with 15 bases between. The CDR3 bases are TGTGCCAGCAGGCTCGAAGGCCAATCGAACACTGAAGCTTTCTTT. Translating gives CASRLEGQSNTEAFF.

The chain carries TRBV6-5 and TRBJ2-1, with 7 bases fitting TRBD1. The better agreement between TRBJ2-7 and the DNA end casts doubt on the J call. The CDR3 has 13 amino acids. Germline-derived CDR1 and CDR2 are MNHEY and SVGAGI. CDR3 amino acids: CASTRGGYNEQYF. The DNA of the CDR3 is TGTGCCAGCACCCGAGGGGGCTACAATGAGCAGTACTTC.

This sequence joins TRBV6-1 and TRBJ2-7; 8 bases are a match to TRBD1. With V trimmed by 6 bases and J by 4 bases, 5 bases remained unmatched. The CDR3 sequence is 13 residues long. CDR1 MNHNS and CDR2 SASEGT come from the germline V gene. CDR3 sequence reads: CASRVGQAYEQYF. In DNA, the CDR3 is TGTGCCAGCAGAGTGGGACAGGCGTACGAGCAGTACTTC.

This chain joins TRBV24-1 and TRBJ2-5; 9 positions agree with TRBD1. The CDR3 is 15 residues long. The germline gives CDR1 KGHDR, CDR2 SFDVKD. V dropped 3 bases and J dropped 5; count of bases not matched to a gene: 6. This CDR3 reads CATSDAQGAGETQYF. Here the CDR3 DNA reads TGTGCCACCAGTGATGCACAGGGGGCAGGGGAGACCCAGTACTTC.

This chain uses TRBV4-1 with TRBJ2-3, with D unclear. CDR1 is MGHRA and CDR2 is YSYEKL in the germline V gene. V was cut by 1 base and J by 4 bases, with 12 bases left in between. The CDR3 length is 15 residues. For the CDR3, the DNA is TGCGCCAGCAGCCAAGTGAATCCGAGCCCAGATACGCAGTATTTT. It specifies CASSQVNPSPDTQYF.

The chain links TRBV6-6 to TRBJ1-2; 10 bases are a match to TRBD1. This CDR3 has 17 residues. V trimming: 2 bases; J trimming: 8 bases; junction bases outside the gene matches: 14. CDR1 MNHNY and CDR2 SVGAGI come from the germline V gene (reference sequence). CDR3 coding DNA: TGTGCCAGCAGTTACGGGGGACAGGGGCGAGGTATCGACGGCTACACCTTC. Amino acids: CASSYGGQGRGIDGYTF.

This clonotype was counted only a few times. V gene TRBV5-1 combines with J gene TRBJ2-7; 13 nucleotides match TRBD2. With V trimmed by 1 base and J by 6 bases, 4 bases remained unmatched. Germline V gene lookup returns CDR1 SGHRS and CDR2 YFSETQ. This CDR3 has 15 residues. CDR3: CASSLRTSGGSEQYF. CDR3 in DNA: TGCGCCAGCAGCTTGAGGACTAGCGGGGGATCCGAGCAGTACTTC.

V usage is TRBV14 and J usage is TRBJ2-1; TRBD1 matches at 9 bases. The CDR3 consists of 14 residues. The V gene's germline CDR1 is SGHDN and CDR2 FVKESK. V trimming: 4 bases; J trimming: 9 bases; junction bases outside the gene matches: 7. The CDR3 protein is CASSRRTGDGEQFF. The CDR3 region has the DNA TGTGCCAGCAGCCGCCGGACAGGGGACGGTGAGCAGTTCTTC.

V usage is TRBV7-2 and J usage is TRBJ2-5; 12 positions agree with TRBD2. Germline assignment: CDR1 SGHTA and CDR2 FQGNSA. J lost 3 bases, V lost 1 base, and 6 bases had no gene match. This CDR3 has 17 residues. CDR3 sequence: CASSLGGASGREETQYF. DNA of the CDR3: TGTGCCAGCAGCTTAGGGGGGGCTAGCGGGAGGGAAGAGACCCAGTACTTC.

The chain has TRBV29-1 and TRBJ2-2, with 12 bases lining up with TRBD2. CDR3 length: 16 amino acids. Trimming cost V 4 bases and J 6 bases; bases outside gene matches: 9. CDR1 SQVTM and CDR2 ANQGSEA come from the germline V gene. CDR3 sequence: CSVGQRLAGAPGELFF. The CDR3 DNA is TGCAGCGTTGGCCAAAGACTAGCGGGAGCCCCCGGGGAGCTGTTTTTT.

The chain couples TRBV5-5 to TRBJ2-7; 10 bases are shared with TRBD1. CDR1 and CDR2 (germline): SGHKS, YYEKEE (reference sequence). The CDR3 extends over 18 amino acids. The J segment lost 4 bases and the V segment lost 4 bases, leaving 17 bases of the junction unmatched. CDR3 in amino acids: CASSLGQGSALGFYEQYF. CDR3 sequence (DNA): TGTGCCAGCAGCCTGGGACAGGGGTCCGCCTTGGGGTTTTACGAGCAGTACTTC.